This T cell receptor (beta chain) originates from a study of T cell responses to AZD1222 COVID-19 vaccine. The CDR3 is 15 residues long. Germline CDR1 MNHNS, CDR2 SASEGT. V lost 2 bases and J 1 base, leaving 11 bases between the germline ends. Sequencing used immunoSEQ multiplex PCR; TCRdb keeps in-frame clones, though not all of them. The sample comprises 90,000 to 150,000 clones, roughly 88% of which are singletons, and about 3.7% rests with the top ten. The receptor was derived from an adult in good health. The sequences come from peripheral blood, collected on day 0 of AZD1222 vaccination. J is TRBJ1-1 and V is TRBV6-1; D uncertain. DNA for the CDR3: TGTGCCAGCAGTGAACCGAATTCGGGGAACACTGAAGCTTTCTTT. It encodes CASSEPNSGNTEAFF.